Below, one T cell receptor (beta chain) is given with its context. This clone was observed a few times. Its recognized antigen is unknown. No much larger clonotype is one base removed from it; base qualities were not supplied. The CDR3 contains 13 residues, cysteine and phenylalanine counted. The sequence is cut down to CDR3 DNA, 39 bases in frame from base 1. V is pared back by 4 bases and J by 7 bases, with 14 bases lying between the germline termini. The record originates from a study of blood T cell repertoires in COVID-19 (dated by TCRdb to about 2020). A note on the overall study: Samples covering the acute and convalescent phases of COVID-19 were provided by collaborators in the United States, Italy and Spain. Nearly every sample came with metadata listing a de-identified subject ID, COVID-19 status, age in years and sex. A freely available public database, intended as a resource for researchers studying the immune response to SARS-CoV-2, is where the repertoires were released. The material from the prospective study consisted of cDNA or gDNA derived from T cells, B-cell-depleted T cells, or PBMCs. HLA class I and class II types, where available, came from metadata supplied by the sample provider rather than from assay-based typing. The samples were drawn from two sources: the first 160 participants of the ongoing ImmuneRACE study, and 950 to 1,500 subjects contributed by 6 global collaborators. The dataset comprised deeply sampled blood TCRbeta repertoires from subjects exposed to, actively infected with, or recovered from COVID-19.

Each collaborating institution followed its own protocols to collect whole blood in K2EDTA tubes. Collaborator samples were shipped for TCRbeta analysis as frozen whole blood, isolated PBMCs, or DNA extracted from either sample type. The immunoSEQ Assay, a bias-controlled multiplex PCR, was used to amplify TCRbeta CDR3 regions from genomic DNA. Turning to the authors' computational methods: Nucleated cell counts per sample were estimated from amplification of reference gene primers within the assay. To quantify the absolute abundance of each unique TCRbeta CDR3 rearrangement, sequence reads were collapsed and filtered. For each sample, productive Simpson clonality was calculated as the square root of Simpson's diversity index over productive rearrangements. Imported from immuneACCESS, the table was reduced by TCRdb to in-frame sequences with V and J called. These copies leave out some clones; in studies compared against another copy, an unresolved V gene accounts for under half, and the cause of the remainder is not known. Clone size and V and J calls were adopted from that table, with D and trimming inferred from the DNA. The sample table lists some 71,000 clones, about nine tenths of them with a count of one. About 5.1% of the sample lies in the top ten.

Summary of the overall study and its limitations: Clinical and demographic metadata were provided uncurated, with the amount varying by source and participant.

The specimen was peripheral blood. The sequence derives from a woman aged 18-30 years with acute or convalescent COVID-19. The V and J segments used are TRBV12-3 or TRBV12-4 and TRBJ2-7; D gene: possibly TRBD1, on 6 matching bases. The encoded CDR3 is CASSSGTQREQYF. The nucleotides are TGTGCCAGCAGTTCCGGGACACAAAGAGAGCAGTACTTC.